The clone carrying this T cell receptor (beta chain) is a singleton in its sample. Its antigen is unidentified. The sample belongs to a study of cytomegalovirus exposure and HLA in healthy donors. Study-wide results and caveats: The sole available immune exposure information was CMV serostatus.

Primers for the PCR totalled 60 Vbeta and 13 Jbeta. Method: immunoSEQ multiplex PCR; TCRdb's copy keeps in-frame clones and lacks some. Of 100,000 to 130,000 clones in the sample, over 80% were seen once. The germline CDR1 and CDR2 sequences are MNHNS and SASEGT. V lost 6 bases, J lost 7 bases, and 3 bases stayed unmatched. This CDR3 is 13 amino acids long. The sample comprised PBMCs. This TCR was recovered from a young man in good health and CMV-seropositive. The chain is built from TRBV6-1 and TRBJ1-5; 10 bases agree with TRBD1. The CDR3 nucleotides read TGTGCCAGCAGCCGGGACAGGGGACAGCCCCAGCATTTT. Protein: CASSRDRGQPQHF.